This T cell receptor beta chain was found in a study of blood T cells in healthy people across ages. PCR was performed a second time for about 7 to 12 cycles using a sample-barcoded 5' primer and a J-beta primer mix. From each sample, at least 2.5 million paired-end reads containing CDR3 were obtained. TCRdb analysed the 5' RACE reads with MiXCR anew, one entry per CDR3 protein. This table has 600,000 or so distinct CDR3 sequences, under 55% appearing once. Whole-study results and caveats: Any conclusive comparison of naive versus antigen-experienced cells was prevented by using unsorted PBMCs.

Each donor supplied roughly 9.1 milliliters of peripheral blood. A note on this clonotype: Its antigen is as yet unknown.

Per germline, CDR1 MGHRA and CDR2 YSYEKL. The CDR3 is made up of 15 amino acids. J gave up 5 bases and V 1 base, and 5 bases lay outside the gene matches. Sample: blood. The chain uses TRBV4-1 and TRBJ1-5; 7 nucleotides match TRBD1. The origin of this receptor is a man older than 75 in good health. The CDR3 nucleotides read TGCGCCAGCAGCCAAGTGACAGGGAACGATCAGCCCCAGCATTTT. This gives the protein CASSQVTGNDQPQHF.